The clone carrying this TCR beta chain was seen ten or more times. Unique molecular identifiers were incorporated when the TCRbeta library was constructed. TCRdb reprocessed the PCR reads via MiXCR and lists one record per CDR3 protein. The table shows about 540,000 distinct CDR3 sequences, with about 17% occurring only once. CDR3 size: 14 residues. With 1 base clipped from V and 0 bases from J, the junction kept 0 bases outside the gene matches. From germline, CDR1 is SQVTM and CDR2 ANQGSEA. This sample stems from a study of T-cell reconstitution after alpha-beta-depleted transplantation in children.

The sequencing used PBMCs from the stem cell graft donor, collected from the stem cell graft. The sequence was obtained from a human donor who donated a stem cell graft to a child with acute lymphoblastic leukemia. This chain joins TRBV29-1 and TRBJ2-1, with TRBD2 identical over 7 bases. CDR3 bases: TGCAGCGTTGAAGGCGGGAGCTCCTACAATGAGCAGTTCTTC. Translated: CSVEGGSSYNEQFF.